This T cell receptor (beta chain) was recorded in a study of T cells in Graves' hyperthyroidism and ophthalmopathy. TCR beta CDR3 sequences were amplified from RNA transcripts. TCR CDR3 underwent first-round RT-PCR with the HTBI primer set. Via MiXCR, TCRdb re-called the multiplex PCR reads, giving one row per CDR3 protein. The sample shows roughly 200,000 distinct CDR3 sequences, less than 20% of them seen only once. This clonotype was detected only a few times. Losses at the gene ends were 4 bases for V and 2 bases for J; bases not matched to a gene: 9. The CDR3 extends over 16 amino acids. Germline V lookup: CDR1 LGHDT, CDR2 YNNKEL (reference sequence).

Material: blood. This rearrangement joins TRBV3-1 to TRBJ2-3, with TRBD1 matching over 7 bases. This TCR derives from a woman aged 45-65 years with Graves' hyperthyroidism. CDR3 coding DNA: TGTGCCAGCAGCCGACCGGGACAGACACTCACAGATACGCAGTATTTT. It translates to CASSRPGQTLTDTQYF.